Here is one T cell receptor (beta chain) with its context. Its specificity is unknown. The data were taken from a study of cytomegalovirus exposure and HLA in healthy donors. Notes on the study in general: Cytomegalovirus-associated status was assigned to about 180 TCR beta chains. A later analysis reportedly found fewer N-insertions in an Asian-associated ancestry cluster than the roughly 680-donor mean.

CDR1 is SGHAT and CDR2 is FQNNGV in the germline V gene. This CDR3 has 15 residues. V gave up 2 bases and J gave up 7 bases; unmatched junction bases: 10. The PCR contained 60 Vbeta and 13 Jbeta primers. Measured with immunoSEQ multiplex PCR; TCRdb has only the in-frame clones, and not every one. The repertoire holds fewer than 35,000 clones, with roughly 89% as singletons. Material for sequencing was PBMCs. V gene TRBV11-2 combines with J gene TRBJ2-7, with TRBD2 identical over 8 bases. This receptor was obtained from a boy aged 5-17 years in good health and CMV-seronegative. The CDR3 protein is CASSLTGGVGWEQYF. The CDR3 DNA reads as TGTGCCAGCAGCTTAACCGGGGGGGTTGGTTGGGAGCAGTACTTC.